The next 30 T cell receptor beta chains were all read from a single sample in a study of metastatic and nonmetastatic thyroid tumors. Every patient was untreated before thyroid surgery. With MiXCR, TCRdb called clones anew from the PCR reads. The sample lists tens of thousands of clones, roughly 15% occurring once. The sequencing input was blood. These receptors were taken from a male donor with papillary thyroid cancer or a benign thyroid nodule (not recorded which). Some clones in this sample may be carry-over from other donors' samples.

This rearrangement joins TRBV3-1 to TRBJ2-5, with no clear D. The CDR3 loop spans 15 amino acids. Germline V gives CDR1 LGHDT, CDR2 YNNKEL (reference sequence). With 0 bases removed from V and 3 bases from J, the gap between germline ends came to 11 bases. The CDR3 region is CASSQDVGAEETQYF. CDR3 DNA: TGTGCCAGCAGCCAAGATGTTGGCGCAGAAGAGACCCAGTACTTC.

Ten or more counts support this clone. The chain is built from TRBV7-6 and TRBJ2-3, with D perhaps TRBD1 (5 bases). V lost 3 bases and J lost 1, with 11 bases in between. The CDR3 contains 15 residues. Per the germline V gene, CDR1 is SGHVS and CDR2 is FNYEAQ. The CDR3 loop is CASSLLLGGTDTQYF. CDR3 in DNA: TGTGCCAGCAGCTTGCTCTTAGGGGGCACAGATACGCAGTATTTT.

The chain couples TRBV20-1 to TRBJ2-5; 8 bases agree with TRBD1. Germline lookup yields CDR1 DFQATT and CDR2 SNEGSKA (reference sequence). V lost 4 bases, J lost 4 bases, and 11 bases stayed unmatched. This CDR3 is built from 15 residues. CDR3 nucleotides: TGCAGTGCTATGCTTCCACAGGGGGTCCGAGAGACCCAGTACTTC. It translates to CSAMLPQGVRETQYF.

V gene TRBV27 combines with J gene TRBJ2-1, with 7 bases aligning to TRBD2. The CDR3 totals 16 residues. The V gene end was trimmed by 2 bases and the J gene end by 0 bases; junction bases not matched to a gene: 4. Germline V gene data show CDR1 as MNHEY and CDR2 as SMNVEV (reference sequence). CDR3 amino acids: CASSLGAGSSYNEQFF. As DNA, the CDR3 is TGTGCCAGCAGTTTAGGAGCGGGGAGCTCCTACAATGAGCAGTTCTTC.

Relative to its sample, this clone is medium-sized (0.01 to 0.1%). V and J are TRBV20-1 and TRBJ1-2; possibly TRBD1 for D (5 bases). CDR3 length: 15 residues. V was shortened by 1 base and J by 5 bases, with 17 bases between the two germline ends. Per the germline V gene, CDR1 is DFQATT and CDR2 is SNEGSKA (reference sequence). For the CDR3, the DNA is TGCAGTGCTAGAGGCGTCAGGGCCCCATTGTATGGCTACACCTTC. It specifies CSARGVRAPLYGYTF.

This clone was counted at least ten times. The chain recombines TRBV2 with TRBJ1-3, with a tentative D call TRBD1 (6 bases). V was cut by 7 bases and J by 0 bases, with 16 bases left in between. The CDR3 totals 16 residues. Germline V gene lookup returns CDR1 SNHLY and CDR2 FYNNEI. The chain's CDR3 is CASTRQGGISGNTIYF. As DNA, the CDR3 is TGTGCCAGCACCCGCCAAGGGGGTATCTCTGGAAACACCATATATTTT.

The rearrangement joins TRBV20-1 to TRBJ2-3; D is perhaps TRBD1 (5 bases). The CDR3 totals 15 residues. Germline CDR1 reads DFQATT; CDR2 reads SNEGSKA (reference sequence). Trimming removed 6 bases from V and 3 bases from J, with 19 bases in between. The CDR3 nucleotides read TGCAGTGCGGGCGAGCCGGTGGGGCGGACAGATACGCAGTATTTT. Translated: CSAGEPVGRTDTQYF.

This clone was observed a handful of times. The rearrangement joins TRBV6-5 to TRBJ2-3; 7 bases match TRBD2. Trimming at V came to 2 bases and at J to 1 base, leaving 9 bases not matched to a gene. The germline V gene encodes CDR1 MNHEY and CDR2 SVGAGI. CDR3 length: 17 residues. This CDR3 reads CASSYPTGRRGTDTQYF. CDR3 DNA sequence: TGTGCCAGCAGTTACCCGACCGGGAGGAGGGGCACAGATACGCAGTATTTT.

Note on this clone: This may stem from a read error, because a much larger clone lies one nucleotide away. The chain employs TRBV20-1 and TRBJ2-3; 8 bases align to TRBD2. The germline gives CDR1 DFQATT, CDR2 SNEGSKA (reference sequence). The V gene end was trimmed by 6 bases and the J gene end by 2 bases; junction bases not matched to a gene: 16. This CDR3 comprises 17 residues. CDR3 sequence: CSADGAIERGPTDTQYF. CDR3 in DNA: TGCAGTGCAGACGGTGCGATCGAGCGGGGGCCCACAGATACGCAGTATTTT.

In its sample, this clone ranks as medium-sized. The chain joins TRBV6-5 to TRBJ1-6; D not certain. The CDR3 extends over 15 amino acids. Germline assignment: CDR1 MNHEY and CDR2 SVGAGI. The germline V and J ends were trimmed by 0 bases and 6 bases, with 9 bases remaining between them. CDR3 DNA sequence: TGTGCCAGCAGTTACTCGGTGCAGGTTAATTCACCCCTCCACTTT. Translated, it gives CASSYSVQVNSPLHF.

This chain uses TRBV4-2 with TRBJ2-3; TRBD2 aligns across 10 bases. V was clipped by 4 bases and J by 5 bases; unmatched bases: 21. The CDR3 has 20 amino acids. Per germline, CDR1 LGHNA and CDR2 YNFKEQ. For the CDR3, the DNA is TGTGCCAGCAGCCCCCCCGGAGCGGGGGGGCCGGTGGTGCTTCTAGATACGCAGTATTTT. It encodes CASSPPGAGGPVVLLDTQYF.

This clone appeared many times. The rearrangement joins TRBV29-1 to TRBJ2-2, with 8 bases lining up with TRBD1. J gave up 4 bases and V 3 bases, and 7 bases lay outside the gene matches. This CDR3 region has 15 residues. The V gene's germline CDR1 is SQVTM and CDR2 ANQGSEA. The CDR3 DNA reads TGCAGCGTTGATGCAGGGGGCCTCTCCACCGGGGAGCTGTTTTTT. It specifies CSVDAGGLSTGELFF.

This clone was recorded at least ten times. The rearrangement joins TRBV12-3 or TRBV12-4 to TRBJ2-1, with D perhaps matching TRBD1 or TRBD2 (5 bases each). Trimming stripped 7 bases from V and 9 bases from J, with 16 bases between. CDR3 length equals 13 residues. The CDR3 here is CASIPHPGTEQFF. In nucleotides, the CDR3 is TGTGCCAGCATTCCCCATCCGGGGACTGAGCAGTTCTTC.

The rearrangement joins TRBV20-1 to TRBJ2-3; D could derive from TRBD1 or TRBD2 (5 bases each). Germline V CDR1 and CDR2: DFQATT, SNEGSKA (reference sequence). The CDR3 consists of 17 residues. V shed 2 bases and J shed 2 bases, with 20 bases lying between them. This CDR3 is CSARHLRWGNFTDTQYF. The CDR3 DNA sequence: TGCAGTGCTAGACACCTCCGGTGGGGGAACTTCACAGATACGCAGTATTTT.

The chain recombines TRBV28 with TRBJ2-7; D remains ambiguous. CDR1 is MDHEN, CDR2 SYDVKM, per germline. The CDR3 sequence is 13 residues long. V lost 3 bases to trimming and J lost 2 bases, with 8 bases between them. CDR3 DNA sequence: TGTGCCAGCAGTTTCTGGGCAGCCTACGAGCAGTACTTC. Protein: CASSFWAAYEQYF.

In this sample, this clone turned up many times. The chain employs TRBV10-2 and TRBJ1-1; tentative D call: TRBD1 (5 bases). V was shortened by 7 bases and J by 1 base, with 10 bases between the two germline ends. The V gene's germline CDR1 is WSHSY and CDR2 SAAADI. There are 13 residues in the CDR3. The CDR3 protein is CASTATGNTEAFF. The CDR3 DNA is TGCGCCAGCACAGCAACAGGGAACACTGAAGCTTTCTTT.

This clone showed up many times. The chain is built from TRBV6-1 and TRBJ2-5; the D gene is possibly TRBD1 (5 bases). CDR3 length: 14 residues. The V gene's germline CDR1 is MNHNS and CDR2 SASEGT. V dropped 2 bases and J dropped 5 bases, with 12 bases sitting between them. The CDR3 loop reads CASSETGHGETQYF. CDR3 nucleotides: TGTGCCAGCAGTGAAACCGGACACGGCGAGACCCAGTACTTC.

This clone was seen only a few times. The chain uses TRBV2 and TRBJ2-1; 13 positions agree with TRBD2. The CDR3 loop spans 15 amino acids. V lost 4 bases, J lost 8 bases, and 5 bases stayed unmatched. The germline CDR1 and CDR2 sequences are SNHLY and FYNNEI. CDR3 DNA: TGTGCCAGCAGTGGGACTAGCGGGAGATTCGATGAGCAGTTCTTC. It is translated as CASSGTSGRFDEQFF.

V is TRBV6-2 or TRBV6-3 and J is TRBJ2-1; 13 bases agree with TRBD2. CDR3 length: 18 residues. Germline V gene data show CDR1 as MNHEY and CDR2 as SVGEGT. Losses at the gene ends were 0 bases for V and 8 bases for J; bases not matched to a gene: 10. The DNA for the CDR3 is TGTGCCAGCAGTTACTCGAGGGCTACTAGCGGGAGGGCCGATGAGCAGTTCTTC. Translation gives CASSYSRATSGRADEQFF.

As regards this clone: This may be a read error, as it is one base from a much larger clone. The rearrangement uses TRBV5-4 and TRBJ2-5; TRBD1 agrees at 9 bases. V trimming: 3 bases; J trimming: 11 bases; junction bases outside the gene matches: 5. The CDR3 covers 12 residues. Germline CDR1 reads SGHNT; CDR2 reads YYREEE (reference sequence). DNA for the CDR3: TGTGCCAGCAGCTCGGGACAGGGTGAACAGTACTTC. As protein: CASSSGQGEQYF.

This clone showed up just a few times. This chain uses TRBV27 with TRBJ2-7, with D unclear. This CDR3 is built from 13 residues. Germline values: CDR1 MNHEY, CDR2 SMNVEV (reference sequence). V was trimmed by 5 bases and J by 7 bases, leaving 15 bases between them. CDR3 region: CASSIGWNVEQYF. The CDR3 DNA follows: TGTGCCAGCAGTATAGGGTGGAACGTGGAGCAGTACTTC.

The sample holds many counts of this clone. The chain carries TRBV7-9 and TRBJ1-4, with unresolved D. The length of the CDR3 is 14 residues. The ends were cut back, 2 bases at V and 6 bases at J, with 10 bases in the middle. In germline, CDR1 is SEHNR, CDR2 FQNEAQ (reference sequence). This CDR3 reads CASSLSTGYEKLFF. In DNA form, the CDR3 reads TGTGCCAGCAGCTTAAGTACCGGGTATGAAAAACTGTTTTTT.

Many counts were recorded for this clone. The V call is TRBV7-8, the J call TRBJ1-1, with 7 bases lining up with TRBD1. This CDR3 comprises 14 residues. The V gene's germline CDR1 is SGHVS and CDR2 FQNEAQ. With V trimmed by 5 bases and J by 4 bases, 7 bases remained unmatched. In DNA form, the CDR3 reads TGTGCCAGCAGCCCAGGACAGGTGTCCACTGAAGCTTTCTTT. As protein: CASSPGQVSTEAFF.

This clone turned up a few times. CDR3 DNA sequence: TGTGCCAGCAGTTCCCCATTGGTAGCGGGAGGGGGAAACGAGCAGTACTTC. The encoded protein is CASSSPLVAGGGNEQYF. The genes are TRBV28 and TRBJ2-7; 11 bases are shared with TRBD2. CDR3 length: 17 amino acids. Germline V lookup: CDR1 MDHEN, CDR2 SYDVKM. The V and J ends lost 4 bases and 5 bases, in that order; junction bases with no gene match: 13.

This clone was detected ten times or more. This chain uses TRBV9 with TRBJ2-5; D possibly corresponds to TRBD1 (6 bases). The length of the CDR3 is 14 residues. Germline V gene data show CDR1 as SGDLS and CDR2 as YYNGEE. V was shortened by 2 bases and J by 3 bases, with 11 bases between the two germline ends. The CDR3 protein is CASSVRGGEETQYF. DNA for the CDR3: TGTGCCAGCAGCGTCAGGGGTGGAGAAGAGACCCAGTACTTC.

Details on this clone: An end of the junction does not agree with germline; a read error may underlie this. This specimen includes other DNA sequences encoding the same CDR3. V and J are TRBV5-1 and TRBJ2-5, with a weak D call TRBD2 (6 bases). From germline, CDR1 is SGHRS and CDR2 YFSETQ. The CDR3 sequence is 14 residues long. The CDR3 DNA reads as TGCGCCAGCAGCGGCGGGACGGGTCAAGAGACACAGTACTTC. Translating it yields CASSGGTGQETQYF.

Concerning this clone: The junction differs from germline at one of its ends, possibly a read error. V usage is TRBV12-3 or TRBV12-4 and J usage is TRBJ2-2; perhaps TRBD2 as D (5 bases). The CDR3 has 13 residues. This chain's CDR3 is CASGLSDTWELFF. CDR3 nucleotides: TGCGCCAGCGGCCTCTCCGACACCTGGGAGCTGTTTTTT.

This clone was recorded a few times. V gene TRBV12-3 or TRBV12-4 combines with J gene TRBJ1-2, with TRBD1 as a possible D gene (5 bases). The V end lost 11 bases, the J end lost 0 bases, and 10 bases lay between the germline ends. The CDR3 length is 12 residues. The CDR3 bases are TGTGCCGTAGGACACCCTAACTATGGCTACACCTTC. Its protein is CAVGHPNYGYTF.

This clone was observed at least ten times. This chain uses TRBV6-1 with TRBJ2-3; D may be TRBD1 (5 bases). The V and J ends lost 3 bases and 6 bases respectively, with 16 bases between them. CDR1 MNHNS and CDR2 SASEGT come from the germline V gene. The CDR3 is 15 residues long. CDR3 loop: CASSDRQGRRDTQYF. The CDR3 region has the DNA TGTGCCAGCAGTGATCGGCAGGGCCGTAGGGATACGCAGTATTTT.

Only a few counts were recorded for this clone. An end of the junction differs from the germline gene, which may be a read error. CDR3 region: CASSDGLGSGANFLTF. The CDR3, as DNA: TGTGCCAGCAGTGACGGTTTGGGCTCTGGGGCCAACTTCCTGACTTTC. The chain carries TRBV6-1 and TRBJ2-6; possibly TRBD1 for D (5 bases). Germline V gene sequence: CDR1 MNHNS, CDR2 SASEGT. CDR3 length: 16 amino acids.